The rows below give T cell receptor beta chains drawn from one sample of a study of cytomegalovirus exposure and HLA in healthy donors. The table came from immunoSEQ multiplex PCR; TCRdb's copy has only in-frame clones and leaves some out. The repertoire holds more than 100,000 clones, with less than 90% as singletons. Sequenced input: PBMCs. The receptors derive from a middle-aged man in good health and CMV-seronegative. The CDR3 runs from the conserved cysteine through the conserved F or W.

V	J	CDR3
TRBV11-2	TRBJ2-1	CASSLAGTSGANEQFF
TRBV4-2	TRBJ2-3	CASTREQREVADTQYF
TRBV6-1	TRBJ2-1	CASSELAGDYNEQFF
TRBV7-3	TRBJ2-2	CASSKYTRTVSGGELFF
TRBV2	TRBJ1-3	CASSDRGRNTIYF
TRBV5-6	TRBJ2-7	CASSPGTSDYEQYF
TRBV19	TRBJ2-7	CASSIEASYEQYF
TRBV18	TRBJ1-4	CASSPGTGVEKLFF
TRBV30	TRBJ2-3	CAWRGWASTDTQYF
TRBV27	TRBJ1-2	CASSLWGQGLGGYTF
TRBV27	TRBJ1-2	CASSPTRTGTYGYTF
TRBV28	TRBJ1-2	CASRGTASYGYTF
TRBV27	TRBJ2-3	CASSLLTPSSTDTQYF
TRBV18	TRBJ2-1	CASSPNSRYNEQFF
TRBV30	TRBJ2-1	CAWSPLRGLANEQFF
TRBV2	TRBJ2-1	CASRGWSGGDNEQFF
TRBV4-3	TRBJ1-5	CASSQDTGLGNQPQHF
TRBV2	TRBJ2-4	CASSYVLTKNIQYF
TRBV7-9	TRBJ2-3	CSSSLVLGGGDTQYF
TRBV27	TRBJ1-1	CASTLSGGWGEAFF
TRBV7-2	TRBJ2-3	CASSFGGTGADTQYF
TRBV18	.	CASSPEGGPYEQYF
TRBV29-1	TRBJ2-7	CSVEDGQRSYEQYF
TRBV28	TRBJ1-1	CASSLQGADTEAFF
TRBV7-9	TRBJ1-2	CSSSPRTGGGYTF
TRBV6-5	TRBJ2-7	CASSYPGTGSYEQYF
TRBV7-2	TRBJ2-5	CASSPGGDLGEQYF
TRBV19	TRBJ2-1	CASSIDWRLDEQFF
TRBV6-6	TRBJ1-1	CASGYIQGIGAEAFF
TRBV4-3	TRBJ1-1	CASSQDSDLNTEAFF
TRBV7-9	TRBJ2-7	CASSQGSYEQYF
TRBV10-3	TRBJ2-3	CAIRGGPREPDTQYF